One and the same sample provided the 23 T cell receptor beta chains below, sequenced in a study of T cell responses to AZD1222 COVID-19 vaccine. The data were produced by immunoSEQ multiplex PCR, yet TCRdb's version contains in-frame clones alone and is incomplete. This table has under 200,000 clones, over 85% appearing once. The sequences come from peripheral blood, collected on day 0 of AZD1222 vaccination. Source of these receptors: an adult in good health.

The chain couples TRBV3-1 (or the pseudogene TRBV3-2) to TRBJ1-4; no firm D call. There are 14 residues in the CDR3. Germline lookup yields CDR1 LGHDT and CDR2 YNNKEL (reference sequence). Trimming removed 3 bases at V and 8 bases at J, with 13 bases between. The CDR3 region has the DNA TGTGCCAGCAGCCATGGGATGTCGGGCGAAAAACTGTTTTTT. Protein: CASSHGMSGEKLFF.

The rearrangement links TRBV7-9 to TRBJ1-5; a possible D gene is TRBD1 (6 bases). With 5 bases removed from V and 6 bases from J, the gap between germline ends came to 17 bases. The CDR3 is 15 residues long. The germline gives CDR1 SEHNR, CDR2 FQNEAQ (reference sequence). The CDR3 loop is CASSAGGRGGQPQHF. The CDR3 coding sequence is TGTGCCAGCAGCGCCGGAGGCAGGGGCGGTCAGCCCCAGCATTTT. The variable domain in full, completed from reference TRBV7-9 and TRBJ1-5, reads DTGVSQNPRHKITKRGQNVTFRCDPISEHNRLYWYRQTLGQGPEFLTYFQNEAQLEKSRLLSDRFSAERPKGSFSTLEIQRTEQGDSAMYLCASSAGGRGGQPQHFGDGTRLSIL.

J is TRBJ1-1 and V is TRBV7-2, with TRBD1 identical over 7 bases. With 4 bases clipped from V and 1 base from J, the junction kept 3 bases outside the gene matches. The CDR3 loop spans 14 amino acids. The germline gives CDR1 SGHTA, CDR2 FQGNSA. CDR3 nucleotides: TGTGCCAGCAGCTCTGGACAGGCGAACACTGAAGCTTTCTTT. Its translation is CASSSGQANTEAFF. Full variable domain (missing parts from reference TRBV7-2 and TRBJ1-1): GAGVSQSPSNKVTEKGKDVELRCDPISGHTALYWYRQSLGQGLEFLIYFQGNSAPDKSGLPSDRFSAERTGGSVSTLTIQRTQQEDSAVYLCASSSGQANTEAFFGQGTRLTVV.

V usage is TRBV27 and J usage is TRBJ2-7; D is perhaps TRBD1 (6 bases). The germline V gene encodes CDR1 MNHEY and CDR2 SMNVEV (reference sequence). The germline V and J ends were trimmed by 5 bases and 3 bases, with 11 bases remaining between them. The CDR3 contains 13 residues. The CDR3 coding sequence is TGTGCCAGCAGTCCCCTGGACAGCTACGAGCAGTACTTC. Translation: CASSPLDSYEQYF.

The chain is built from TRBV10-3 and TRBJ1-6; D gene uncertain. CDR1 and CDR2 (germline): ENHRY, SYGVKD. Trimming left V 5 bases short and J 11 bases short, with 16 bases between. The CDR3 sequence is 14 residues long. For the CDR3, the DNA is TGTGCCATCAGTCCGGACGCCCTACGGACACCCCTCCACTTT. Translated: CAISPDALRTPLHF.

The rearrangement joins TRBV11-3 to TRBJ1-1; no reliable D call. V lost 1 base and J 1 base, leaving 10 bases between the germline ends. Germline values: CDR1 SGHNT, CDR2 YENEEA. The CDR3 consists of 15 residues. The CDR3 is CASSLGGTQNTEAFF. In DNA, the CDR3 is TGTGCCAGCAGCTTAGGCGGCACTCAGAACACTGAAGCTTTCTTT.

In DNA, the CDR3 is TGTGCCAGCAGCTCGAGCCCCAATATGGTAGACACCTTC. Its protein is CASSSSPNMVDTF. The chain is built from TRBV7-2 and TRBJ1-2; no clear D. The CDR3 is 13 residues long. The V gene's germline CDR1 is SGHTA and CDR2 FQGNSA. Trimming left V 4 bases short and J 12 bases short, with 18 bases between.

This chain connects TRBV5-5 to TRBJ2-7; TRBD2 agrees at 11 bases. V was pared by 1 base and J by 0 bases, with 3 bases of the junction left unmatched. The CDR3 contains 16 residues. CDR1 and CDR2 from the germline V gene are SGHKS and YYEKEE (reference sequence). In nucleotides, the CDR3 is TGTGCCAGCAGCTTGTTCCTAGCGGGGGGCTCCTACGAGCAGTACTTC. This encodes CASSLFLAGGSYEQYF.

The chain joins TRBV11-2 to TRBJ2-5; no definite D call. CDR3 size: 14 residues. Germline V gives CDR1 SGHAT, CDR2 FQNNGV. V was pared by 0 bases and J by 4 bases, with 9 bases between. The CDR3 region has the DNA TGTGCCAGCAGCTTAGATCGAGGTAGAGAGACCCAGTACTTC. This sequence encodes CASSLDRGRETQYF.

The genes are TRBV3-1 (or the pseudogene TRBV3-2) and TRBJ1-3, with TRBD1 as a possible D gene (5 bases). Trimming left V 0 bases short and J 2 bases short, with 20 bases between. The CDR3 is made up of 19 amino acids. The germline CDR1 and CDR2 sequences are LGHDT and YNNKEL (reference sequence). The DNA for the CDR3 is TGTGCCAGCAGCCAAGATGTCTTGGCAGGGAAGTCAACTGGAAACACCATATATTTT. The encoded protein is CASSQDVLAGKSTGNTIYF.

The chain is built from TRBV6-1 and TRBJ1-5; D might be TRBD1 (5 bases). The CDR3 has 16 amino acids. V lost 1 base to trimming and J lost 3 bases, with 13 bases between them. Germline V gene sequence: CDR1 MNHNS, CDR2 SASEGT. Here the CDR3 DNA reads TGTGCCAGCAGTGAAGAAATCGCAGGGAACAATCAGCCCCAGCATTTT. Amino acids: CASSEEIAGNNQPQHF.

The chain couples TRBV29-1 to TRBJ1-2; perhaps TRBD1 as D (5 bases). The V end lost 0 bases, the J end lost 9 bases, and 8 bases lay between the germline ends. Germline CDR1 and CDR2: SQVTM and ANQGSEA. The CDR3 has 11 residues. The CDR3 spells CSVEDRARYTF. CDR3 DNA: TGCAGCGTTGAAGACAGGGCCCGCTACACCTTC.

This clone was seen a single time. The chain couples TRBV4-1 to TRBJ1-1; D uncertain. This CDR3 spans 15 amino acids. Between the trimmed V and J ends, which lost 4 bases and 3 bases, there was a span of 15 bases. In germline, CDR1 is MGHRA, CDR2 YSYEKL. CDR3 residues: CASSLGLSADTEAFF. Here the CDR3 DNA reads TGCGCCAGCAGCCTAGGGCTTTCTGCGGACACTGAAGCTTTCTTT.

V is TRBV10-2 and J is TRBJ1-1; D ambiguous. Germline-derived CDR1 and CDR2 are WSHSY and SAAADI. With 10 bases removed from V and 5 bases from J, the gap between germline ends came to 8 bases. The CDR3 loop spans 10 amino acids. For the CDR3, the DNA is TGCGCCACCCAAGGGACTGAAGCTTTCTTT. It specifies CATQGTEAFF.

The J gene is TRBJ1-3, the V gene TRBV7-9; tentative D call: TRBD1 (6 bases). This CDR3 is 17 amino acids long. In germline, CDR1 is SEHNR, CDR2 FQNEAQ (reference sequence). V lost 1 base and J 0 bases, leaving 13 bases between the germline ends. The CDR3 is CASSLGQGLRSGNTIYF. The CDR3, as DNA: TGTGCCAGCAGCTTAGGGCAGGGGCTTCGCTCTGGAAACACCATATATTTT.

V is TRBV30 and J is TRBJ1-1, with D uncertain. The V gene lost 7 bases and the J gene lost 10 bases, with 7 bases spanning the gap. Per the germline V gene, CDR1 is GTSNPN and CDR2 is SVGIG (reference sequence). The CDR3 loop spans 8 amino acids. CDR3 nucleotides: TGTGCCTCCGACGGAGCTTTCTTT. Its protein is CASDGAFF.

The chain links TRBV5-4 to TRBJ1-2, with D possibly being TRBD1 (6 bases). CDR3 length: 14 residues. Looked up from germline, CDR1 is SGHNT and CDR2 is YYREEE (reference sequence). V lost 4 bases, J lost 6 bases, and 16 bases lay in between. The CDR3 sequence: CASSTATGFNGYTF. CDR3 coding DNA: TGTGCCAGCAGCACCGCGACAGGTTTCAATGGCTACACCTTC.

The chain has TRBV6-5 and TRBJ2-1; possibly TRBD1 or TRBD2 for D (5 bases each). V was clipped by 4 bases and J by 4 bases, with 17 bases between them. CDR3 length: 16 residues. CDR1 is MNHEY, CDR2 SVGAGI, per germline. DNA for the CDR3: TGTGCCAGCAGTTGGGCCCCCGTGGGACGATACAATGAGCAGTTCTTC. Translation gives CASSWAPVGRYNEQFF.

The V and J genes are TRBV5-1 and TRBJ2-3, with 8 bases identical to TRBD2. Germline trimming cut 4 bases from V and 3 bases from J; bases unmatched to any gene: 4. This CDR3 has 14 residues. Per germline, CDR1 SGHRS and CDR2 YFSETQ. In nucleotides, the CDR3 is TGCGCCAGCAGCCCCGGGGGGGGTACAGATACGCAGTATTTT. Protein: CASSPGGGTDTQYF.

The J gene is TRBJ2-7, the V gene TRBV28, with 13 positions matching TRBD2. J gave up 4 bases and V 6 bases, and 12 bases lay outside the gene matches. CDR1 and CDR2 (germline): MDHEN, SYDVKM. The CDR3 sequence is 17 residues long. The CDR3 sequence is CASSGLAGVPPRYEQYF. The CDR3 bases are TGTGCCAGCAGCGGACTAGCGGGAGTACCCCCACGTTACGAGCAGTACTTC.

The rearrangement uses TRBV18 and TRBJ1-1; D gene ambiguous. The length of the CDR3 is 17 residues. Germline assignment: CDR1 KGHSH and CDR2 LQKENI. V was shortened by 3 bases and J by 3 bases, with 20 bases between the two germline ends. CDR3 nucleotides: TGTGCCAGCTCACCCCTCGATGTCGCGGGTTGGGACACTGAAGCTTTCTTT. Its protein product is CASSPLDVAGWDTEAFF.

J is TRBJ1-3 and V is TRBV5-1, with 7 nucleotides matching TRBD1. The V gene's germline CDR1 is SGHRS and CDR2 YFSETQ. The CDR3 length is 15 residues. The V gene end was trimmed by 4 bases and the J gene end by 2 bases; junction bases not matched to a gene: 6. The CDR3 is CASSLQGQAGNTIYF. The CDR3 DNA reads as TGCGCCAGCAGCCTACAGGGGCAGGCTGGAAACACCATATATTTT.

This chain uses TRBV4-1 with TRBJ1-2; TRBD1 matches 7 bases. J lost 2 bases, V lost 1 base, and 7 bases had no gene match. The CDR3 covers 16 residues. Germline loops: CDR1 MGHRA, CDR2 YSYEKL. The CDR3 coding sequence is TGCGCCAGCAGCCAAGCAGCTATAGGGGGCAACTATGGCTACACCTTC. Protein sequence: CASSQAAIGGNYGYTF.